This record covers a single T cell receptor (beta chain). Antigen: not known. Losses at the gene ends were 5 bases for V and 6 bases for J; bases not matched to a gene: 13. The length of the CDR3 is 15 residues. Germline V lookup: CDR1 MDHEN, CDR2 SYDVKM. This specimen comes from a study of shared clonotypes between healthy human individuals. The wider study: CD4 naive and memory got three plates each, CD8 naive two, CD8 memory one.

Study conclusions and caveats: Non-shared clonotypes had lower generation probabilities than clonotypes shared by all four sorted-subset donors. Rarefaction showed sorted-subset sequencing was incomplete despite large depth. Enrolling few donors narrowed the genetic and exposure-history diversity that was represented.

TCRdb's table, derived via immunoSEQ multiplex PCR, lists solely in-frame clones and lacks some. The data contain more than 2,000,000 clones, about 92% of them seen just once; the ten biggest clones take up approximately 0.4%. The sequence derives from a man in his late teens or twenties in good health. Some clones in this sample may be carry-over from other donors' samples. The rearrangement joins TRBV28 to TRBJ2-7; TRBD1 aligns across 7 bases. The sequenced sample consisted of naive CD4+ T cells from PBMCs. Subset here: CD45RA+ positively selected. The CDR3 region is CASSAPGQPLFEQYF. As DNA, the CDR3 is TGTGCCAGCAGTGCGCCGGGACAGCCCCTTTTCGAGCAGTACTTC. Combining the CDR3 with reference TRBV28 and TRBJ2-7 gives the whole variable domain DVKVTQSSRYLVKRTGEKVFLECVQDMDHENMFWYRQDPGLGLRLIYFSYDVKMKEKGDIPEGYSVSREKKERFSLILESASTNQTSMYLCASSAPGQPLFEQYFGPGTRLTVT.